This T cell receptor (beta chain) derives from a study of blood T cells in healthy people across ages (dated by TCRdb to the mid-2010s). Some background on the complete study: In model experiments, template switching captured about one uniquely barcoded TCR beta cDNA molecule for every two T cells. To avoid experimental bias, donors of different ages were randomly spread across the sequencing lanes. The study analyzed two additional independent replicas of 1 million unique cDNA reads from the same blood draw for two donors, one aged 18 to 30 and one aged 80 or older. Using deep sequencing normalized with unique cDNA molecular identifiers, the study measured how TCR beta repertoire diversity changes with age. Donors were grouped into four age groups: young (average approximately 15 years), middle-aged (39), aged (62) and long-lived (around 80).

Results and caveats for the whole study, not just this receptor: Total diversity estimates from one million sequenced T cells were considered lower bounds and underestimates. A strong correlation was found between observed TCR beta diversity and the percentage of naive T cells measured by flow cytometry. Since profiling was done on bulk unsorted PBMCs, naive and antigen-experienced compartments could not be conclusively compared. Compared with the aged group, the long-lived group had more naive CD4+ T cells, fewer expanded clones and increased TCR diversity, a pattern suggesting age selection. Observed TCR beta diversity per million T cells fell roughly linearly with age, and a significant reduction was already apparent by age about 36. Because donor CMV infection status was unknown, age-related changes in expanded clonotypes were potentially confounded.

This clonotype was found many times. It lacks a known antigen. No quality values exist for individual bases; no much larger clone is one base distant. The roughly 39 donors, aged about 6 to 100 years, were systemically healthy Caucasian individuals from Russia. Each donor gave about 11 milliliters of peripheral blood, drawn into EDTA-treated Vacutainer tubes. Ficoll-Paque density-gradient centrifugation was used to isolate PBMCs, with at least 6 million per sample. Total RNA was extracted from PBMCs with Trizol reagent, with at least 5 micrograms obtained per sample. The percentages of naive CD45RAhigh/CD27high T cells were determined by flow cytometry on a PBMC aliquot from every donor. The germline V gene (reference sequence) specifies DFQATT as CDR1 and SNEGSKA as CDR2. The V end loses 4 bases and the J end loses 10 bases, and a stretch of 14 bases separates them. Taken from cysteine to phenylalanine, the CDR3 has 12 residues. Just the 36-base CDR3 DNA is kept, in frame starting at base 1.

The protocol used for the library was 5' RACE. TCRdb lists the instrument as Illumina HiSeq 2500. A second PCR of 7 to 11 cycles was run with a J-beta primer mix and a sample-barcoded 5' primer. A unique molecular identifier was introduced onto each TCR beta cDNA molecule by a template-switch 5' adaptor carrying 12 random nucleotides. At least 3 million CDR3-containing paired-end reads were obtained from each sample. All of the RNA was converted into first-strand cDNA using the Mint cDNA synthesis kit, with a TRBC-specific oligonucleotide serving as the primer. Following uracil-DNA glycosylase treatment, a first 18-cycle PCR with universal primers M1SS and BC2_uni_R was performed on all cDNA. The authors' analysis ran thus. For normalization, 1 million high-quality reads, each with a distinct molecular identifier, were randomly selected from each sample. Reads sharing molecular identifiers were discarded rather than binned into consensus sequences. CDR3 identification, clonotype clustering and error correction used MiTCR with a Q25 quality threshold and the strictest error-elimination algorithm. A nonparametric unseen species model with Euler transformation was used to estimate a lower bound on total TCR beta diversity. TCRdb handled the public reads itself, with Q25 trimming in fastp and clone calling in MiXCR, and kept productive beta chains. One record per CDR3 amino acid sequence lists the most common genes and DNA. The V and J calls shown here were made by TCRdb, not taken from the authors' results. The sample table holds approximately 1.5 million distinct CDR3 sequences, of which around 36% were seen once. The top ten clonotypes cover about 11% of the sample.

Sequencing was performed on blood. The TCR originated in a woman in her 30s in good health. The rearrangement combines TRBV20-1 with TRBJ2-1, and perhaps TRBD2 as D gene, on 6 matching bases. The CDR3 corresponds to CSAIPPGSEQFF. The DNA sequence is TGCAGTGCTATTCCCCCCGGGAGCGAGCAGTTCTTC.